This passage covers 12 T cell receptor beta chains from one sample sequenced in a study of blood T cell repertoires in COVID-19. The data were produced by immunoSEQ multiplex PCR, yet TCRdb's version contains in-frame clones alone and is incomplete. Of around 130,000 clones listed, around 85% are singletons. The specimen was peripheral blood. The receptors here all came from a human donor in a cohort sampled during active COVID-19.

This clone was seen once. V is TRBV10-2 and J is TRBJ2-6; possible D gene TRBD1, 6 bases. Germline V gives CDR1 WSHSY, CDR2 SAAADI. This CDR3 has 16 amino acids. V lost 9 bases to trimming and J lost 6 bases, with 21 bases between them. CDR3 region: CASEDRSLGPANVLTF. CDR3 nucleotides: TGCGCCAGTGAGGACAGATCTCTGGGGCCGGCCAACGTCCTGACTTTC.

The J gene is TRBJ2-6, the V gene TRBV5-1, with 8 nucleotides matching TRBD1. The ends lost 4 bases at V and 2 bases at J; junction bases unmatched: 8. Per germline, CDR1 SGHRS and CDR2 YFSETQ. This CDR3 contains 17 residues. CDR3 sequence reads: CASSQRQGAAGANVLTF. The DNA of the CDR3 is TGCGCCAGCAGCCAGAGGCAGGGGGCGGCTGGGGCCAACGTCCTGACTTTC.

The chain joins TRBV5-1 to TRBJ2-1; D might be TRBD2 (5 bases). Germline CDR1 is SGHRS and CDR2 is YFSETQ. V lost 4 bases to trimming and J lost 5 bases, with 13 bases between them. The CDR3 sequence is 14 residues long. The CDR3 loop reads CASSLTGINNEQFF. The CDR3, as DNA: TGCGCCAGCAGCCTCACCGGGATAAACAATGAGCAGTTCTTC.

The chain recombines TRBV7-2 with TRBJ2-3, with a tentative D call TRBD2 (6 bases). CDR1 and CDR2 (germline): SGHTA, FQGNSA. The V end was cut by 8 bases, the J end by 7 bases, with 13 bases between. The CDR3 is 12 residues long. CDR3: CASRRAGNTQYF. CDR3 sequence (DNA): TGTGCCAGCCGTAGGGCGGGGAATACGCAGTATTTT.

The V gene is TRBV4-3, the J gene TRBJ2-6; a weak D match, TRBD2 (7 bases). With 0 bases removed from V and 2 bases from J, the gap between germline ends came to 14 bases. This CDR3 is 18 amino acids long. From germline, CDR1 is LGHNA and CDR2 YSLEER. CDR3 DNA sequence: TGCGCCAGCAGCCAAGAGAGGGGGGGGACTCCTGGGGCCAACGTCCTGACTTTC. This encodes CASSQERGGTPGANVLTF.

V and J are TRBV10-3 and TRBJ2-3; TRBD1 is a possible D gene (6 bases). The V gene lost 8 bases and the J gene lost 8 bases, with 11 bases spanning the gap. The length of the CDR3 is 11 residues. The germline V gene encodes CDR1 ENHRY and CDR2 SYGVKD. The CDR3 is CAIGSGATQYF. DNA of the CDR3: TGTGCCATCGGTTCAGGGGCTACGCAGTATTTT.

The DNA for the CDR3 is TGTGCCAGCAGTTACGAAGACAGACCGCTGTCCGGACAGTACTTC. It encodes CASSYEDRPLSGQYF. The chain uses TRBV6-6 and TRBJ2-7; tentatively, D is TRBD1 (5 bases). The CDR3 sequence is 15 residues long. The V end was cut by 2 bases, the J end by 10 bases, with 21 bases between. Germline V lookup: CDR1 MNHNY, CDR2 SVGAGI (reference sequence).

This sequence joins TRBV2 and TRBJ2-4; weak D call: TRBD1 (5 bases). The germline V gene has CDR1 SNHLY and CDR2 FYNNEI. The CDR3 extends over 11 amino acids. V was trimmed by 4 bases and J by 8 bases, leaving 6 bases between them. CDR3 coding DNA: TGTGCCAGCAGTGGGGGCTACATTCAGTACTTC. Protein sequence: CASSGGYIQYF.

This chain's CDR3 is CASSQDLVSGGNEQFF. CDR3 nucleotide sequence: TGTGCCAGCAGCCAAGATCTCGTGTCCGGGGGCAATGAGCAGTTCTTC. The gene calls are TRBV3-1 (or the pseudogene TRBV3-2) and TRBJ2-1, with a weak D call TRBD2 (6 bases). V lost 0 bases, J lost 6 bases, and 15 bases lay in between. The CDR3 loop spans 16 amino acids. CDR1 is LGHDT, CDR2 YNNKEL, per germline (reference sequence).

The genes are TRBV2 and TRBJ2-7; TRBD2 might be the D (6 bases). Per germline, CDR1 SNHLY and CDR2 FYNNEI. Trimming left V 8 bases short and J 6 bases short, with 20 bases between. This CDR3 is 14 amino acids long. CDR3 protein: CASQAGLTTGEQYV. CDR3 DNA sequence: TGTGCCAGCCAGGCGGGACTCACGACGGGCGAGCAGTACGTC.

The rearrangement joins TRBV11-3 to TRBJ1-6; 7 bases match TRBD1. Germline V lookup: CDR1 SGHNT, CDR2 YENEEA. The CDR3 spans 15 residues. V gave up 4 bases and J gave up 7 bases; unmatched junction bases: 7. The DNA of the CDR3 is TGTGCCAGCAGCTCGAGGACAGGTTGGAATTCACCCCTCCACTTT. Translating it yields CASSSRTGWNSPLHF.

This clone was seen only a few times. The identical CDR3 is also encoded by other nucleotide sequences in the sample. CDR3 region: CASSQETGRGNTIYF. The CDR3 coding sequence is TGCGCCAGCAGCCAAGAGACAGGGCGTGGAAACACCATATATTTT. The gene calls are TRBV4-1 and TRBJ1-3, with 7 bases identical to TRBD1. Germline lookup yields CDR1 MGHRA and CDR2 YSYEKL. This CDR3 region has 15 residues. The junction had 2 bases not matched to a gene; V was cut back by 0 bases and J by 3 bases.